What follows are 26 T cell receptor beta chains derived from one specimen sequenced in a study of T-cell reconstitution after alpha-beta-depleted transplantation in children. This sample's TCRbeta library carried unique molecular identifier barcodes. One entry per CDR3 protein, called by TCRdb with MiXCR from the PCR reads. The profile covers 580,000 or so distinct CDR3 sequences, with more than 20% appearing a single time and 13% to 15% taken by the ten largest. The sequences come from PBMCs, mostly from graft donor cells, collected 360 days after TCRalphabeta/CD19-depleted stem cell transplant. These receptors all come from a boy under three years old who had a stem cell transplant for acute myeloid leukemia, so the T cells may come from the graft donor.

This clonotype was seen more than once but under ten times. The chain is built from TRBV7-2 and TRBJ2-3; 7 bases agree with TRBD1. The V and J ends lost 2 bases and 3 bases, in that order; junction bases with no gene match: 8. This CDR3 region has 16 residues. The V gene's germline CDR1 is SGHTA and CDR2 FQGNSA. CDR3 nucleotides: TGTGCCAGCAGCTTAAATGTGGACAGGCGGACAGATACGCAGTATTTT. Its translation is CASSLNVDRRTDTQYF.

The chain combines TRBV4-1 with TRBJ2-1; 12 bases are a match to TRBD2. The germline V gene encodes CDR1 MGHRA and CDR2 YSYEKL. The CDR3 is 16 amino acids. The junction had 6 bases not matched to a gene; V was cut back by 6 bases and J by 3 bases. CDR3 sequence: CASSLQTSGGYNEQFF. CDR3 DNA: TGCGCCAGCAGTCTGCAGACTAGCGGGGGCTACAATGAGCAGTTCTTC.

This clonotype was counted many times. The V and J genes are TRBV3-1 and TRBJ1-1; D ambiguous. V was cut by 4 bases and J by 3 bases, with 9 bases left in between. This CDR3 is built from 13 residues. Germline assignment: CDR1 LGHDT and CDR2 YNNKEL (reference sequence). CDR3 sequence (DNA): TGTGCCAGCAGCCCCACCGACCACACTGAAGCTTTCTTT. It is translated as CASSPTDHTEAFF.

CDR3 nucleotide sequence: TGTGCCACCAGTGATTTGCCCCGGCGGGGGCACCTCAATGAGCAGTTCTTC. Its translation is CATSDLPRRGHLNEQFF. The gene calls are TRBV24-1 and TRBJ2-1, with D perhaps matching TRBD2 (7 bases). The CDR3 sequence is 17 residues long. CDR1 and CDR2 from the germline V gene are KGHDR and SFDVKD. V was trimmed by 0 bases and J by 6 bases, leaving 17 bases between them.

This chain uses TRBV11-1 with TRBJ2-4, with 10 positions matching TRBD1. The CDR3 is made up of 17 amino acids. The V gene end was trimmed by 2 bases and the J gene end by 7 bases; junction bases not matched to a gene: 11. Germline CDR1 reads SGHAT; CDR2 reads FQDESV (reference sequence). CDR3 amino acids: CASSLRGQGVLGNIQYF. CDR3 in DNA: TGTGCCAGCAGCTTACGCGGACAGGGGGTTCTCGGGAACATTCAGTACTTC.

The sample holds a few counts of this clonotype. V gene TRBV6-5 combines with J gene TRBJ2-1, with TRBD2 identical over 13 bases. The J segment lost 6 bases and the V segment lost 2 bases, leaving 7 bases of the junction unmatched. Germline V gene data show CDR1 as MNHEY and CDR2 as SVGAGI. CDR3 length: 17 residues. CDR3: CASSYEGLAGPLNEQFF. CDR3 in DNA: TGTGCCAGCAGTTACGAGGGACTAGCGGGACCGCTCAATGAGCAGTTCTTC.

This clonotype has at least ten counts. This rearrangement joins TRBV7-9 to TRBJ1-2; D is undetermined. CDR1 is SEHNR, CDR2 FQNEAQ, per germline (reference sequence). This CDR3 has 13 residues. The V end was cut by 4 bases, the J end by 7 bases, with 13 bases between. The CDR3 sequence is CASSSRQDGGYTF. CDR3 DNA: TGTGCCAGCAGCTCCCGACAAGACGGTGGCTACACCTTC. Drawing the rest from reference TRBV7-9 and TRBJ1-2, the complete variable domain is DTGVSQNPRHKITKRGQNVTFRCDPISEHNRLYWYRQTLGQGPEFLTYFQNEAQLEKSRLLSDRFSAERPKGSFSTLEIQRTEQGDSAMYLCASSSRQDGGYTFGSGTRLTVV.

The chain uses TRBV20-1 and TRBJ1-2, with 10 positions matching TRBD1. The germline V gene has CDR1 DFQATT and CDR2 SNEGSKA (reference sequence). The V gene end was trimmed by 7 bases and the J gene end by 8 bases; junction bases not matched to a gene: 16. This CDR3 comprises 15 residues. Here the CDR3 DNA reads TGCAGTGTCCATCAGGCGGACAGGGGGGTCGACGGCTACACCTTC. As protein: CSVHQADRGVDGYTF.

This clonotype was seen at least ten times. The CDR3 is CASSYDGSTDTQYF. The CDR3 region has the DNA TGTGCCAGCAGTTACGACGGAAGCACAGATACGCAGTATTTT. The chain has TRBV6-5 and TRBJ2-3; no definite D call. This CDR3 has 14 amino acids. Trimming removed 2 bases from V and 0 bases from J, with 6 bases in between. Germline V lookup: CDR1 MNHEY, CDR2 SVGAGI.

J is TRBJ2-7 and V is TRBV20-1; 10 bases are a match to TRBD2. The CDR3 is 18 amino acids. V lost 1 base and J lost 1; bases outside the gene matches: 13. The germline gives CDR1 DFQATT, CDR2 SNEGSKA (reference sequence). This CDR3 is CSARAQPTASGGSYEQYF. CDR3 bases: TGCAGTGCTAGAGCCCAACCTACCGCTAGCGGGGGATCCTACGAGCAGTACTTC.

In this sample, this clonotype turned up once. This chain connects TRBV10-3 to TRBJ1-1; TRBD1 matches 8 bases. From germline, CDR1 is ENHRY and CDR2 SYGVKD. The CDR3 length is 14 residues. V lost 7 bases, J lost 5 bases, and 9 bases stayed unmatched. In DNA form, the CDR3 reads TGTGCCATCACTCCCGACAGGGGAGATACTGAAGCTTTCTTT. It yields the protein CAITPDRGDTEAFF.

The chain is built from TRBV4-3 and TRBJ2-3; weak D call: TRBD1 (5 bases). Per germline, CDR1 LGHNA and CDR2 YSLEER. V gave up 4 bases and J gave up 8 bases, with 19 bases separating them. This CDR3 contains 15 residues. The CDR3 region is CASSPRAVGASTQYF. The CDR3 DNA sequence: TGCGCCAGCAGCCCCCGGGCCGTAGGGGCCTCTACGCAGTATTTT.

This clonotype occurred a few times. The chain joins TRBV15 to TRBJ2-3, with D tentatively TRBD1 or TRBD2 (6 bases each). The length of the CDR3 is 16 residues. Per the germline V gene, CDR1 is LNHNV and CDR2 is YYDKDF (reference sequence). Between the trimmed V and J ends, which lost 5 bases and 1 base, there was a span of 16 bases. The CDR3 DNA follows: TGTGCCACCAGCGCAGGTGGGGGGCGTGGCACAGATACGCAGTATTTT. Its protein product is CATSAGGGRGTDTQYF.

The V call is TRBV12-3 or TRBV12-4, the J call TRBJ1-5, with unresolved D. V was trimmed by 2 bases and J by 3 bases, leaving 11 bases between them. This CDR3 comprises 15 residues. CDR3 coding DNA: TGTGCCAGCAGTTTAACCCCGAGGGTCAATCAGCCCCAGCATTTT. It is translated as CASSLTPRVNQPQHF.

This clonotype was seen repeatedly, ten times or more. This chain links TRBV10-3 with TRBJ2-7, with D possibly called TRBD1 or TRBD2 (5 bases each). The V and J ends lost 3 bases and 2 bases respectively, with 14 bases between them. This CDR3 spans 15 amino acids. Germline loops: CDR1 ENHRY, CDR2 SYGVKD. CDR3 DNA: TGTGCCATCAGTGAAGGTTTGAGGGGCCCCTACGAGCAGTACTTC. Amino acid sequence: CAISEGLRGPYEQYF.

This clonotype was observed a few times. The chain carries TRBV12-3 or TRBV12-4 and TRBJ1-4, with TRBD1 as a possible D gene (6 bases). Trimming took 1 base from V and 10 from J, leaving 13 bases between them. The CDR3 consists of 14 residues. The CDR3 DNA sequence: TGTGCCAGCAGTTTAGGTGGGGGCGTGGGAAAACTGTTTTTT. It encodes CASSLGGGVGKLFF.

This sequence joins TRBV21-1 and TRBJ2-1; TRBD1 was called by the table and not checked on the DNA. TRBV21-1 is flagged as a pseudogene. This CDR3 is 14 amino acids long. CDR3 region: CASSKPGELNEQFF. For the CDR3, the DNA is TGTGCCAGCAGCAAACCAGGGGAGTTGAATGAGCAGTTCTTC.

This chain uses TRBV7-9 with TRBJ1-1; D is ambiguous. V was clipped by 5 bases and J by 4 bases, with 17 bases between them. Germline V CDR1 and CDR2: SEHNR, FQNEAQ (reference sequence). The CDR3 extends over 15 amino acids. This CDR3 is CASSPAAGRSTEAFF. The CDR3 DNA is TGTGCCAGCAGCCCCGCGGCAGGTCGGAGCACTGAAGCTTTCTTT.

This clonotype was found a few times. CDR3 DNA: TGTGCCAGCAGTTACTCGTGGACGGAGAACACCGGGGAGCTGTTTTTT. It specifies CASSYSWTENTGELFF. The rearrangement joins TRBV6-5 to TRBJ2-2; no reliable D call. This CDR3 comprises 16 residues. From germline, CDR1 is MNHEY and CDR2 SVGAGI. Trimming shortened V by 0 bases and J by 1 base, and 9 bases separated the two germline ends.

This chain uses TRBV12-3 or TRBV12-4 with TRBJ2-5; the match to TRBD1 covers 8 bases. The CDR3 length is 14 residues. Trimming cost V 7 bases and J 4 bases; bases outside gene matches: 8. CDR3 sequence: CASTQGQAGETQYF. The DNA for the CDR3 is TGTGCCAGCACCCAGGGACAGGCCGGAGAGACCCAGTACTTC.

This clonotype was counted once. The rearrangement joins TRBV7-2 to TRBJ1-1, with a possible D match to TRBD1 (5 bases). CDR3 length: 15 residues. Germline V gene data show CDR1 as SGHTA and CDR2 as FQGNSA. V was trimmed by 5 bases and J by 5 bases, leaving 18 bases between them. This chain's CDR3 is CASSEGHAIRTEAFF. For the CDR3, the DNA is TGTGCCAGCAGCGAAGGACACGCCATAAGGACTGAAGCTTTCTTT. Complete variable domain (other parts from reference TRBV7-2 and TRBJ1-1): GAGVSQSPSNKVTEKGKDVELRCDPISGHTALYWYRQSLGQGLEFLIYFQGNSAPDKSGLPSDRFSAERTGGSVSTLTIQRTQQEDSAVYLCASSEGHAIRTEAFFGQGTRLTVV.

This clonotype was counted many times. The rearrangement uses TRBV6-2 or TRBV6-3 and TRBJ2-7, with D possibly being TRBD2 (6 bases). V lost 5 bases and J 2 bases, leaving 16 bases between the germline ends. Germline CDR1 is MNHEY and CDR2 is SVGEGT. CDR3 length: 15 amino acids. The chain's CDR3 is CASSRRGWQTYEQYV. The CDR3 DNA is TGTGCCAGCAGTAGGCGGGGTTGGCAGACCTACGAGCAGTACGTC.

This clonotype was recorded many times. J is TRBJ2-7 and V is TRBV4-3, with D perhaps matching TRBD1 or TRBD2 (5 bases each). Trimming took 3 bases from V and 2 from J, leaving 11 bases between them. CDR1 and CDR2 (germline): LGHNA, YSLEER. CDR3 size: 14 residues. This CDR3 reads CASSQGVATYEQYF. In DNA, the CDR3 is TGCGCCAGCAGCCAGGGGGTTGCGACCTACGAGCAGTACTTC.

This clonotype was seen ten or more times. The chain links TRBV29-1 to TRBJ2-1, with 9 bases fitting TRBD1. The V segment lost 5 bases and the J segment 10 bases; nucleotides outside the gene matches: 12. Germline lookup yields CDR1 SQVTM and CDR2 ANQGSEA. The CDR3 is 14 amino acids. This chain's CDR3 is CSVRRGGQGIEQFF. The CDR3 DNA is TGCAGCGTTCGGAGGGGGGGACAGGGTATCGAGCAGTTCTTC.

This CDR3 is CASSSGTGASYNEQFF. CDR3 bases: TGCGCCAGCAGCTCCGGGACAGGCGCCTCCTACAATGAGCAGTTCTTC. The rearrangement links TRBV5-1 to TRBJ2-1; 8 bases align to TRBD1. With V trimmed by 3 bases and J by 0 bases, 5 bases remained unmatched. In germline, CDR1 is SGHRS, CDR2 YFSETQ. This CDR3 is built from 16 residues.

This clonotype came up many times. This chain connects TRBV12-3 or TRBV12-4 to TRBJ1-6; 9 bases align to TRBD1. V was pared by 5 bases and J by 7 bases, with 6 bases of the junction left unmatched. CDR3 length: 15 amino acids. CDR3 nucleotides: TGTGCCAGCAGTCAAACCGGGACAGGGAATTCACCCCTCCACTTT. Its protein is CASSQTGTGNSPLHF.